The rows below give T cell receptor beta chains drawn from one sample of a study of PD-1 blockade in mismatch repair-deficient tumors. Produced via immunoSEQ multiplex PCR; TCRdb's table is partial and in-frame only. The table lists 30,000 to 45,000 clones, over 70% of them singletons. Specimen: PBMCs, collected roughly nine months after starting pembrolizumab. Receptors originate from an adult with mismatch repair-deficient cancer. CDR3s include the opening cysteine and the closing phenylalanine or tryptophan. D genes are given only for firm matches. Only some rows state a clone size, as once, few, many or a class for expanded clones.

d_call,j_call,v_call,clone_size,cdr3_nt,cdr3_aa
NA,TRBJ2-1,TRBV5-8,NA,TGTGCCAGCAGCTGGCCGGGCGGGACCAATGAGCAGTTCTTC,CASSWPGGTNEQFF
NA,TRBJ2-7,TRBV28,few,TGTGCCAGCAGTTCTCTGGGAGCTCGTTCCTACGAGCAGTACTTC,CASSSLGARSYEQYF
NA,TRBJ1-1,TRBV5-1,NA,TGCGCCAGCAGCTTGAACGGGGAGAACACTGAAGCTTTCTTT,CASSLNGENTEAFF
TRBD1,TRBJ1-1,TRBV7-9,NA,TGTGCCAGCAGCCAGTCCGGGACAGGGAAGAACACTGAAGCTTTCTTT,CASSQSGTGKNTEAFF
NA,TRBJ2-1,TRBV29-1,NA,TGCAGCGTTGAGGGGACTGCTAGGAGCTCCTACAATGAGCAGTTCTTC,CSVEGTARSSYNEQFF
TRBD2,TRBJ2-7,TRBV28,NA,TGTGCCAGCAGTTTCCTAGCGGGAGGGTCCTACGAGCAGTACTTC,CASSFLAGGSYEQYF
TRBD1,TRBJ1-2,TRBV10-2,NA,TGCGCCAGCAGTTCACAGGGGGCGCGCGGGTATGGCTACACCTTC,CASSSQGARGYGYTF
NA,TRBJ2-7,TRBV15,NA,TGTGCCACCAGCAGAGCGGGAGCCCGCTCCTACGAGCAGTACTTC,CATSRAGARSYEQYF
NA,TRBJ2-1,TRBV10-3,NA,TGTGCCATCAGTGGTTCGAATGAGCAGTTCTTC,CAISGSNEQFF
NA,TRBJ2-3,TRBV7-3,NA,TGTGCCTCCCGGGGAAGCACAGATACGCAGTATTTT,CASRGSTDTQYF
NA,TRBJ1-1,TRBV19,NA,TGTGCCAGTACCGACGGCCCCCGAGGTCCTGAAGCTTTCTTT,CASTDGPRGPEAFF
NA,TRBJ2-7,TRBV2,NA,TGTGCCAGCAGCAGATTAGCATACGAGCAGTACTTC,CASSRLAYEQYF
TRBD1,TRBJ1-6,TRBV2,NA,TGTGCCAGCAGTGTTCGCGGACAGGCGCAATCACCCCTCCACTTT,CASSVRGQAQSPLHF
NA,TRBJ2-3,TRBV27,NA,TGTGCCAGCAGTTTGGGGGGAATTAGCACAGATACGCAGTATTTT,CASSLGGISTDTQYF
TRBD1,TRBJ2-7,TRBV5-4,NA,TGTGCCAGCAGCTGCCCCCCAGACAGGGCTAACGAGCAGTACTTC,CASSCPPDRANEQYF
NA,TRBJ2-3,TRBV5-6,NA,TGTGCCAGCAGCTTGGCCCGACCACCGGGAGATACGCAGTATTTT,CASSLARPPGDTQYF
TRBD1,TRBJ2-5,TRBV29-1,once,TGCAGCGTTGAGGGAGATGGACAGGGTGAGACCCAGTACTTC,CSVEGDGQGETQYF
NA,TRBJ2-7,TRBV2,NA,TGTGCCAGCAGTGAGGCGAGGGTAGGTGGAAGCGAGCAGTACTTC,CASSEARVGGSEQYF
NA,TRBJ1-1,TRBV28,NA,TGTGCCAGCAGTCCAAGAGGAACACGGAAGGGAGGGGGAACTGAAGCTTTCTTT,CASSPRGTRKGGGTEAFF
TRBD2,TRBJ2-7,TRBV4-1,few,TGCGCCAGCAGTCAACACGCCGAGACTAGCGGGAGGTCCGGGCAGTACTTC,CASSQHAETSGRSGQYF
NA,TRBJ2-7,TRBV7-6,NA,TGTGCCAGCAGCTTCCGGGGGAGGTACGAGCAGTACTTC,CASSFRGRYEQYF
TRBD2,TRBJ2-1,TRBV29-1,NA,TGCAGCGTCCAAAAGGGCGGGAGCCACTACAATGAGCAGTTCTTC,CSVQKGGSHYNEQFF
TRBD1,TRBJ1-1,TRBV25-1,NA,TGTGCCAGCAGTGAAGGACAGGCAAACACTGAAGCTTTCTTT,CASSEGQANTEAFF
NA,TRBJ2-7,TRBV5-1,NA,TGCGCCAGCAGCTTGGCCGTCGGGGAGATAGGCGAGCAGTACTTC,CASSLAVGEIGEQYF
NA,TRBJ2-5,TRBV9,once,TGTGCCAGCAGCGTAGCAAACGGGTACCAAGAGACCCAGTACTTC,CASSVANGYQETQYF
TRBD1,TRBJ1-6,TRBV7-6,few,TGTGCCAGCAGCTTAGAGTCAGGGGGTAATTCACCCCTCCACTTT,CASSLESGGNSPLHF
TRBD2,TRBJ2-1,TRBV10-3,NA,TGTGCCATCAGTGAGTCCGGGAGGGCCTCCTACAATGAGCAGTTCTTC,CAISESGRASYNEQFF
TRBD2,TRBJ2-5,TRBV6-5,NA,TGTGCCAGCAGCGGGACTAGCGGGAGCCAAGAGACCCAGTACTTC,CASSGTSGSQETQYF